Listed here is a single T cell receptor beta chain. Antigen specificity is unknown. PCR involved 60 Vbeta and 13 Jbeta primers. Method: immunoSEQ multiplex PCR; TCRdb's copy keeps in-frame clones and lacks some. The sample holds roughly 170,000 clones, 80% seen once. The data were taken from a study of cytomegalovirus exposure and HLA in healthy donors. The wider study: Most donors, 80% to 90% of 398 genotyped, fell in the Caucasian-associated ancestry cluster.

Donors likely had unrecorded immune exposures despite being nominally healthy when sampled. Whole-study results and caveats: It was about 150 TCR beta chains that were listed as cytomegalovirus-associated.

The CDR3 runs to 15 residues. From germline, CDR1 is MDHEN and CDR2 SYDVKM. The V and J ends lost 6 bases and 0 bases respectively, with 13 bases between them. The TCR was taken from a boy under 18 in good health and CMV-seronegative. The chain combines TRBV28 with TRBJ2-3, with D perhaps matching TRBD1 (5 bases). The sequenced sample was PBMCs. CDR3 loop: CASSQQVSSTDTQYF. The DNA for the CDR3 is TGTGCCAGCAGCCAACAGGTCTCTAGCACAGATACGCAGTATTTT.